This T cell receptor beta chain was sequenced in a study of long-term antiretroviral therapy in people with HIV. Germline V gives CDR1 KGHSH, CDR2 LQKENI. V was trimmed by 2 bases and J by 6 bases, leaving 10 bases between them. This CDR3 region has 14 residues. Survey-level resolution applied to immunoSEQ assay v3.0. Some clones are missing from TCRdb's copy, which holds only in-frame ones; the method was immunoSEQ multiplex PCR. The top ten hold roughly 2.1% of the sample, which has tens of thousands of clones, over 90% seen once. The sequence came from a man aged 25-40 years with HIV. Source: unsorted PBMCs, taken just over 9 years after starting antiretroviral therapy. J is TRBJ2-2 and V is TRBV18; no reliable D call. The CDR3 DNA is TGTGCCAGCTCACCATCTGCCGGGTCCGGGGAGCTGTTTTTT. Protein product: CASSPSAGSGELFF.